The clone carrying this T cell receptor (beta chain) has a count of ten or more. What it binds is unknown. This specimen belongs to a study of response to subunit inactivated influenza vaccine. Study-wide points: Authors proposed each seasonal influenza vaccination draws in few new T cells.

Each CDR3 protein is one row after TCRdb ran MiXCR on the RT-PCR reads. The data show a few hundred thousand distinct CDR3 sequences, with 12% to 15% seen just once and over 8.5% held by the top ten. In germline, CDR1 is DFQATT, CDR2 SNEGSKA (reference sequence). V lost 5 bases and J lost 0, with 12 bases in between. CDR3 length equals 14 residues. This clonotype was obtained from a man in his fifties who received an inactivated influenza vaccine. The chain joins TRBV20-1 to TRBJ2-3; D uncertain. Specimen: PBMCs from blood, collected 12 days after vaccination. CDR3 sequence reads: CSASQFTSTDTQYF. The CDR3 DNA is TGCAGTGCTTCTCAGTTTACTAGCACAGATACGCAGTATTTT.